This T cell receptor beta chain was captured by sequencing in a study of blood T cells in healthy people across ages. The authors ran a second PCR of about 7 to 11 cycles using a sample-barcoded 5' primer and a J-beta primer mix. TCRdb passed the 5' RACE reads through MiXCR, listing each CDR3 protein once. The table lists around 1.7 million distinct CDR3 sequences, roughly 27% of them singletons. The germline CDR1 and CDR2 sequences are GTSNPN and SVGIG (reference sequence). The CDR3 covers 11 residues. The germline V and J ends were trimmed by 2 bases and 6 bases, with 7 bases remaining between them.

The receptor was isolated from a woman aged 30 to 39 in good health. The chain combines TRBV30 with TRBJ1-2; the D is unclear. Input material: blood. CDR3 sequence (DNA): TGTGCCTGGAGTAGGAGGAATGGCTACACCTTC. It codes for CAWSRRNGYTF.